This T cell receptor beta chain was sequenced in a study of technical replicates of blood from a few donors. Generated by immunoSEQ multiplex PCR, the TCRdb table keeps only in-frame clones and is missing some. The sample consists of about 70,000 clones, approximately 96% of them appearing once. Germline lookup yields CDR1 SGHAT and CDR2 FQNNGV. Trimming shortened V by 1 base and J by 7 bases, and 17 bases separated the two germline ends. The CDR3 runs to 16 residues. This clonotype originated in a human donor in good health. Sequences were obtained from T cells isolated from PBMCs. The V call is TRBV11-2, the J call TRBJ2-1, with a possible D match to TRBD2 (6 bases). CDR3 in DNA: TGTGCCAGCAGCTTAGGCCCGACTAGTGTGAGAAATGAGCAGTTCTTC. As protein: CASSLGPTSVRNEQFF.